The 30 T cell receptor beta chains in this list originate from one sample, sequenced in a study of spatial heterogeneity in lung cancer. Time point in this sample: sample taken at primary tumor resection. Researchers sequenced whole RNA taken from tumor, nontumor lung or frozen PBMC without sorting. TCRdb itself ran the 5' RACE reads through MiXCR, one entry per CDR3 protein. The data hold over 90,000 distinct CDR3 sequences, with approximately 8.9% observed a single time. The specimen was PBMCs, collected at surgery. These receptors were collected from a male donor with early-stage non-small cell lung cancer.

The chain employs TRBV30 and TRBJ2-3, with D perhaps TRBD1 (6 bases). Germline CDR1 reads GTSNPN; CDR2 reads SVGIG (reference sequence). The CDR3 has 12 amino acids. The V end was cut by 4 bases, the J end by 5 bases, with 10 bases between. This CDR3 is CAWTGAIDTQYF. CDR3 nucleotides: TGTGCCTGGACAGGGGCGATAGATACGCAGTATTTT.

This clonotype was picked up many times. The V and J genes are TRBV4-1 and TRBJ2-1, with TRBD2 matching 8 bases. The CDR3 loop spans 15 amino acids. Germline V gene sequence: CDR1 MGHRA, CDR2 YSYEKL. V trimming: 1 base; J trimming: 8 bases; junction bases outside the gene matches: 7. The CDR3 sequence: CASSQVGLAGDEQFF. The CDR3 nucleotides are TGCGCCAGCAGCCAAGTGGGGCTAGCGGGTGATGAGCAGTTCTTC.

The chain uses TRBV20-1 and TRBJ1-5; no firm D call. V was cut by 4 bases and J by 6 bases, with 13 bases left in between. Germline-derived CDR1 and CDR2 are DFQATT and SNEGSKA (reference sequence). This CDR3 is 13 amino acids long. The CDR3 spells CSAIRQWRQPQHF. CDR3 coding DNA: TGCAGTGCTATAAGGCAGTGGCGTCAGCCCCAGCATTTT.

This clonotype was observed a handful of times. This chain uses TRBV3-1 with TRBJ2-2; D remains unclear. Trimming took 4 bases from V and 9 from J, leaving 12 bases between them. This CDR3 contains 13 residues. Per germline, CDR1 LGHDT and CDR2 YNNKEL (reference sequence). Here the CDR3 DNA reads TGTGCCAGCAGCCTGCGACTGGCTCGGGAGCTGTTTTTT. The encoded protein is CASSLRLARELFF. Complete variable domain (other parts from reference TRBV3-1 and TRBJ2-2): DTAVSQTPKYLVTQMGNDKSIKCEQNLGHDTMYWYKQDSKKFLKIMFSYNNKELIINETVPNRFSPKSPDKAHLNLHINSLELGDSAVYFCASSLRLARELFFGEGSRLTVL.

Many counts were recorded for this clonotype. This chain uses TRBV20-1 with TRBJ1-1; the D gene is possibly TRBD1 (5 bases). V shed 6 bases and J shed 10 bases, with 15 bases lying between them. The CDR3 totals 11 residues. The germline V gene has CDR1 DFQATT and CDR2 SNEGSKA (reference sequence). The CDR3 sequence is CSATIQGGAFF. The CDR3 DNA reads TGCAGTGCGACAATCCAGGGAGGAGCTTTCTTT.

This clonotype was found many times. The J gene is TRBJ1-2, the V gene TRBV28, with D uncertain. This CDR3 has 13 amino acids. The V and J ends lost 3 bases and 4 bases respectively, with 9 bases between them. Germline CDR1 MDHEN, CDR2 SYDVKM. The CDR3 DNA sequence: TGTGCCAGCAGTTTTTCGAACTCCTATGGCTACACCTTC. Translating it yields CASSFSNSYGYTF.

The chain joins TRBV29-1 to TRBJ1-2, with 9 bases identical to TRBD1. CDR1 is SQVTM, CDR2 ANQGSEA, per germline. This CDR3 has 13 amino acids. With 7 bases clipped from V and 4 bases from J, the junction kept 7 bases outside the gene matches. The CDR3 coding sequence is TGCAGCGGGGGACAGGGCCGAGGCTATGGCTACACCTTC. Protein sequence: CSGGQGRGYGYTF. Variable domain in full (rest from reference TRBV29-1 and TRBJ1-2): SAVISQKPSRDICQRGTSLTIQCQVDSQVTMMFWYRQQPGQSLTLIATANQGSEATYESGFVIDKFPISRPNLTFSTLTVSNMSPEDSSIYLCSGGQGRGYGYTFGSGTRLTVV.

This clonotype was picked up many times. The chain joins TRBV18 to TRBJ2-1, with 11 nucleotides matching TRBD2. The CDR3 is 17 residues long. The germline V gene encodes CDR1 KGHSH and CDR2 LQKENI. The V gene end was trimmed by 1 base and the J gene end by 1 base; junction bases not matched to a gene: 3. CDR3 sequence reads: CASSPRTSGSSYNEQFF. In nucleotides, the CDR3 is TGTGCCAGCTCACCACGAACTAGCGGGAGTTCCTACAATGAGCAGTTCTTC. The full variable domain, its missing parts supplied by reference TRBV18 and TRBJ2-1, is NAGVMQNPRHLVRRRGQEARLRCSPMKGHSHVYWYRQLPEEGLKFMVYLQKENIIDESGMPKERFSAEFPKEGPSILRIQQVVRGDSAAYFCASSPRTSGSSYNEQFFGPGTRLTVL.

Many counts were recorded for this clonotype. This chain joins TRBV5-1 and TRBJ2-1; no firm D call. The CDR3 consists of 14 residues. Trimming stripped 4 bases from V and 6 bases from J, with 14 bases between. Germline-derived CDR1 and CDR2 are SGHRS and YFSETQ. CDR3 nucleotides: TGCGCCAGCAGCCCCCCCCCCACGAGCAATGAGCAGTTCTTC. Amino acid sequence: CASSPPPTSNEQFF.

This clonotype was detected many times. The gene calls are TRBV20-1 and TRBJ2-3; either TRBD1 or TRBD2 may fit D (6 bases each). The CDR3 is 13 amino acids. Trimming stripped 6 bases from V and 7 bases from J, with 17 bases between. Germline CDR1 reads DFQATT; CDR2 reads SNEGSKA (reference sequence). The CDR3 loop is CSAGLMGGNTQYF. The CDR3 nucleotides are TGCAGTGCGGGGCTGATGGGGGGCAATACGCAGTATTTT.

The chain carries TRBV9 and TRBJ2-1, with 7 bases that match TRBD1. The CDR3 contains 15 residues. Germline V gene data show CDR1 as SGDLS and CDR2 as YYNGEE. Trimming at V came to 4 bases and at J to 2 bases, leaving 6 bases not matched to a gene. Here the CDR3 reads CASSNLQGTYNEQFF. Written as DNA, the CDR3 is TGTGCCAGCAGCAATTTACAGGGGACCTACAATGAGCAGTTCTTC.

This clonotype occurred a few times. The chain links TRBV5-4 to TRBJ2-5; TRBD1 is a possible D gene (6 bases). The CDR3 spans 13 residues. V lost 4 bases and J 1 base, leaving 8 bases between the germline ends. Germline CDR1 and CDR2: SGHNT and YYREEE (reference sequence). The CDR3 loop reads CASSRDIQETQYF. The CDR3 DNA reads as TGTGCCAGCAGCCGGGACATCCAAGAGACCCAGTACTTC.

The chain employs TRBV20-1 and TRBJ2-7; possibly TRBD1 for D (5 bases). This CDR3 comprises 13 residues. Trimming stripped 3 bases from V and 4 bases from J, with 13 bases between. Per germline, CDR1 DFQATT and CDR2 SNEGSKA (reference sequence). CDR3 bases: TGCAGTGCTAGCCCCAGGGAATATTACGAGCAGTACTTC. Its protein product is CSASPREYYEQYF.

The chain recombines TRBV4-2 with TRBJ2-1; 7 nucleotides match TRBD2. Germline lookup yields CDR1 LGHNA and CDR2 YNFKEQ. CDR3 size: 16 residues. The trim removed 1 base at V and 9 bases at J, leaving 12 bases unmatched. The CDR3: CASSQGPIGRQGEQFF. The CDR3, as DNA: TGTGCCAGCAGCCAAGGTCCGATCGGGAGGCAAGGTGAGCAGTTCTTC.

This clonotype was picked up a small number of times. The chain recombines TRBV7-9 with TRBJ2-3; a weak D match, TRBD1 (5 bases). This CDR3 has 15 residues. V lost 3 bases, J lost 4 bases, and 14 bases lay in between. The germline V gene has CDR1 SEHNR and CDR2 FQNEAQ (reference sequence). This CDR3 reads CASSFGRGPADTQYF. In DNA, the CDR3 is TGTGCCAGCAGCTTCGGTAGGGGTCCGGCAGATACGCAGTATTTT. Looking up the rest from reference TRBV7-9 and TRBJ2-3 gives the full variable domain: DTGVSQNPRHKITKRGQNVTFRCDPISEHNRLYWYRQTLGQGPEFLTYFQNEAQLEKSRLLSDRFSAERPKGSFSTLEIQRTEQGDSAMYLCASSFGRGPADTQYFGPGTRLTVL.

This clonotype was counted a few times. The chain uses TRBV2 and TRBJ2-1, with a tentative D call TRBD2 (6 bases). The CDR3 has 12 amino acids. Germline V gene lookup returns CDR1 SNHLY and CDR2 FYNNEI. The V gene lost 4 bases and the J gene lost 10 bases, with 11 bases spanning the gap. Written as DNA, the CDR3 is TGTGCCAGCAGTGGCGGGCGGGGCGAGCAGTTCTTC. Amino acids: CASSGGRGEQFF.

This clonotype has a count of ten or more. The rearrangement joins TRBV29-1 to TRBJ2-5, with 7 bases that match TRBD2. J gave up 1 base and V 8 bases, and 13 bases lay outside the gene matches. This CDR3 contains 15 residues. The V gene's germline CDR1 is SQVTM and CDR2 ANQGSEA. The CDR3 here is CSPGGGPGSQETQYF. The CDR3 DNA reads as TGCAGCCCGGGAGGTGGTCCTGGGTCCCAAGAGACCCAGTACTTC.

This clonotype was picked up a small number of times. The chain couples TRBV28 to TRBJ2-1; D may correspond to TRBD1 or TRBD2 (5 bases each). V was shortened by 2 bases and J by 2 bases, with 13 bases between the two germline ends. CDR1 is MDHEN, CDR2 SYDVKM, per germline. This CDR3 is built from 16 residues. The CDR3 loop reads CASSLGGTGTYNEQFF. DNA for the CDR3: TGTGCCAGCAGTTTAGGTGGGACGGGCACCTACAATGAGCAGTTCTTC.

This clonotype was counted ten times or more. The chain carries TRBV29-1 and TRBJ1-2, with 7 positions matching TRBD1. The CDR3 loop spans 13 amino acids. Germline loops: CDR1 SQVTM, CDR2 ANQGSEA. Trimming at V came to 6 bases and at J to 2 bases, leaving 6 bases not matched to a gene. The CDR3 DNA reads TGCAGCGTGGCGACGGGACAGAACTATGGCTACACCTTC. Protein sequence: CSVATGQNYGYTF. The full variable domain, its missing parts supplied by reference TRBV29-1 and TRBJ1-2, is SAVISQKPSRDICQRGTSLTIQCQVDSQVTMMFWYRQQPGQSLTLIATANQGSEATYESGFVIDKFPISRPNLTFSTLTVSNMSPEDSSIYLCSVATGQNYGYTFGSGTRLTVV.

This sequence joins TRBV28 and TRBJ2-1, with D perhaps matching TRBD2 (5 bases). In germline, CDR1 is MDHEN, CDR2 SYDVKM. The V and J ends lost 7 bases and 4 bases respectively, with 8 bases between them. CDR3 length: 12 amino acids. This CDR3 is CASTSGYNEQFF. The DNA for the CDR3 is TGTGCCAGCACATCGGGATACAATGAGCAGTTCTTC.

A few counts support this clonotype. V usage is TRBV4-3 and J usage is TRBJ2-7; tentatively, D is TRBD2 (6 bases). Trimming shortened V by 1 base and J by 5 bases, and 18 bases separated the two germline ends. The germline gives CDR1 LGHNA, CDR2 YSLEER. This CDR3 has 16 amino acids. CDR3 region: CASSQGVGRGQNEQYF. DNA for the CDR3: TGCGCCAGCAGCCAAGGGGTCGGGCGGGGCCAGAACGAGCAGTACTTC.

This clonotype was found many times. Because the CDR3 is missing its conserved closing phenylalanine or tryptophan, this is likely a read error. It is unclear where the CDR3 begins or ends on the DNA, so no DNA is shown, and the CDR3 is as TCRdb lists it. The J gene is TRBJ2-7, the V gene TRBV6-6; TRBD2, the table's D call, lacks a check against the DNA. The CDR3 totals 13 residues, both ends included. The germline CDR1 and CDR2 sequences are MNHNY and SVGAGI (reference sequence). CDR3 residues: CASSYPGTSGRFG.

This clonotype came up many times. The chain uses TRBV29-1 and TRBJ1-1; no firm D call. The germline CDR1 and CDR2 sequences are SQVTM and ANQGSEA. There are 12 residues in the CDR3. Trimming pared 4 bases from V and 0 bases from J, leaving 6 bases between. The CDR3 sequence is CSVGRLNTEAFF. CDR3 sequence (DNA): TGCAGCGTTGGACGGCTGAACACTGAAGCTTTCTTT.

The table lists this clonotype with a few counts. This rearrangement joins TRBV14 to TRBJ1-2; D not certain. CDR1 is SGHDN and CDR2 is FVKESK in the germline V gene. CDR3 length: 13 amino acids. Trimming stripped 0 bases from V and 7 bases from J, with 9 bases between. The CDR3 sequence: CASSQDRWIGYTF. The CDR3 DNA reads as TGTGCCAGCAGCCAAGATCGGTGGATTGGCTACACCTTC.

This clonotype was found many times. J is TRBJ2-1 and V is TRBV5-1, with 8 bases matching TRBD1. From germline, CDR1 is SGHRS and CDR2 YFSETQ. The CDR3 totals 15 residues. The V segment lost 7 bases and the J segment 8 bases; nucleotides outside the gene matches: 14. The CDR3 protein is CASAPPRTGFDEQFF. The CDR3 DNA is TGCGCCAGCGCACCCCCCCGGACAGGGTTCGATGAGCAGTTCTTC.

This clonotype was recorded at least ten times. This chain connects TRBV5-1 to TRBJ1-6; D gene ambiguous. Per germline, CDR1 SGHRS and CDR2 YFSETQ. Trimming cost V 2 bases and J 7 bases, with 10 bases left between them. The CDR3 covers 14 residues. The CDR3 nucleotides read TGCGCCAGCAGCTTCGACCCGGACAATTCACCCCTCCACTTT. It is translated as CASSFDPDNSPLHF.

There are a few counts of this clonotype. The chain has TRBV28 and TRBJ2-5, with D tentatively TRBD1 or TRBD2 (5 bases each). Germline V gene data show CDR1 as MDHEN and CDR2 as SYDVKM. CDR3 length equals 16 residues. V lost 5 bases and J 7 bases, leaving 23 bases between the germline ends. This CDR3 reads CASSRLGDLRDGTQYF. In DNA, the CDR3 is TGTGCCAGCAGTCGCCTTGGGGATCTTAGGGACGGGACCCAGTACTTC.

In its sample, this clonotype was seen a few times. The rearrangement joins TRBV6-2 or TRBV6-3 to TRBJ1-6, with 7 bases matching TRBD1. Trimming removed 7 bases from V and 14 bases from J; junction bases left unmatched: 11. Per germline, CDR1 MNHEY and CDR2 SVGEGT. The CDR3 has 13 amino acids. CDR3 bases: TGTGCCAGCACCGCGGGACTCGGGACAGCCCTCCACTTT. This codes for CASTAGLGTALHF.

The rearrangement links TRBV30 to TRBJ1-2; a weak D match, TRBD1 (5 bases). The CDR3 is 13 residues long. The germline V gene has CDR1 GTSNPN and CDR2 SVGIG (reference sequence). Trimming stripped 4 bases from V and 6 bases from J, with 15 bases between. CDR3 in DNA: TGTGCCTGGAACCGGGACGGGAGAGATGGCTACACCTTC. It encodes CAWNRDGRDGYTF.

In its sample, this clonotype was seen a few times. The chain uses TRBV12-3 or TRBV12-4 and TRBJ2-7; 10 bases are a match to TRBD1. The CDR3 totals 14 residues. The trim removed 5 bases at V and 2 bases at J, leaving 3 bases unmatched. CDR3 residues: CASSGTGATYEQYF. The DNA for the CDR3 is TGTGCCAGCAGTGGGACAGGGGCTACCTACGAGCAGTACTTC.